The clone carrying this TCR beta chain was counted at least ten times. This sample was included in a study of T cells in Graves' hyperthyroidism and ophthalmopathy. Amplification targeted TCR beta CDR3 regions from RNA transcripts. In the first-round RT-PCR of the TCR CDR3, the HTBI primer set was used. TCRdb re-derived calls from the multiplex PCR reads in MiXCR, one entry per CDR3 protein. The sample lists hundreds of thousands of distinct CDR3 sequences; over 15% were seen once. Aged 18 to 65, the patients had hyperthyroidism that was newly diagnosed and had lasted under 2 months. The CDR3 has 13 residues. The ends were cut back, 4 bases at V and 3 bases at J, with 11 bases in the middle. Germline-derived CDR1 and CDR2 are SGHRS and YFSETQ.

The V and J genes are TRBV5-1 and TRBJ2-7; D is undetermined. The receptor comes from a woman aged 45-65 years with Graves' hyperthyroidism that later progressed to Graves' ophthalmopathy. Input material: blood. This CDR3 is CASSPGWDYEQYF. The CDR3 nucleotides are TGCGCCAGCAGCCCTGGATGGGACTACGAGCAGTACTTC.